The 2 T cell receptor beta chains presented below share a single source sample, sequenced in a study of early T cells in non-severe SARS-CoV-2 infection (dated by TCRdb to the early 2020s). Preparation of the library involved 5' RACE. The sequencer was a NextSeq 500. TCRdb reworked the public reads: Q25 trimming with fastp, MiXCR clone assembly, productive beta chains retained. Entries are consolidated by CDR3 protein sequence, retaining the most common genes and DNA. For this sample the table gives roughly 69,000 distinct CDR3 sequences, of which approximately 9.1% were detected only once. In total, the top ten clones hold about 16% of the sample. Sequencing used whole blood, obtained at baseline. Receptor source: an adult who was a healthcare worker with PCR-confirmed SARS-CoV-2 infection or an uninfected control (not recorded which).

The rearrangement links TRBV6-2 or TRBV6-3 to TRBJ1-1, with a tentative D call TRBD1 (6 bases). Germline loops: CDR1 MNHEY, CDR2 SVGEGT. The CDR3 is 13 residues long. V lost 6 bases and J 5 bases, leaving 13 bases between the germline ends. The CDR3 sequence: CASRRPQGTEAFF. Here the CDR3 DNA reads TGTGCCAGCAGGAGACCACAGGGAACTGAAGCTTTCTTT.

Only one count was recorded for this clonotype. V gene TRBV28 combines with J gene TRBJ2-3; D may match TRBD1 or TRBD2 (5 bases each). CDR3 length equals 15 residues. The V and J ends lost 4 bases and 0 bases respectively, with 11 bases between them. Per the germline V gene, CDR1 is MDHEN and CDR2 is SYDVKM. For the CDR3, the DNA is TGTGCCAGCAGTTCCGGTTGGGGGAGCACAGATACGCAGTATTTT. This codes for CASSSGWGSTDTQYF.